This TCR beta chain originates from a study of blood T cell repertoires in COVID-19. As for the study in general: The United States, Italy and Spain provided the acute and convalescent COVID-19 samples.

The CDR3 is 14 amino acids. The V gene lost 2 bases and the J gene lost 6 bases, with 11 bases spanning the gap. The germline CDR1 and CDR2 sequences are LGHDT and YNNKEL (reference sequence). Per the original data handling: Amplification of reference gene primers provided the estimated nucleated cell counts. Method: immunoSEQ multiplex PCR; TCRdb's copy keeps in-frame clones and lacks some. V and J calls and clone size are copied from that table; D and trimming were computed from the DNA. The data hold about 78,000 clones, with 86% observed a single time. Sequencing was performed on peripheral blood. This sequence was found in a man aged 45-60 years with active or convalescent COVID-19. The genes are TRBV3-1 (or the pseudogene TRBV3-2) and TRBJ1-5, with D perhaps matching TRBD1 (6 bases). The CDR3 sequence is CASSQTGRGQPQHF. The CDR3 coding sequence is TGTGCCAGCAGCCAAACAGGGAGGGGTCAGCCCCAGCATTTT.